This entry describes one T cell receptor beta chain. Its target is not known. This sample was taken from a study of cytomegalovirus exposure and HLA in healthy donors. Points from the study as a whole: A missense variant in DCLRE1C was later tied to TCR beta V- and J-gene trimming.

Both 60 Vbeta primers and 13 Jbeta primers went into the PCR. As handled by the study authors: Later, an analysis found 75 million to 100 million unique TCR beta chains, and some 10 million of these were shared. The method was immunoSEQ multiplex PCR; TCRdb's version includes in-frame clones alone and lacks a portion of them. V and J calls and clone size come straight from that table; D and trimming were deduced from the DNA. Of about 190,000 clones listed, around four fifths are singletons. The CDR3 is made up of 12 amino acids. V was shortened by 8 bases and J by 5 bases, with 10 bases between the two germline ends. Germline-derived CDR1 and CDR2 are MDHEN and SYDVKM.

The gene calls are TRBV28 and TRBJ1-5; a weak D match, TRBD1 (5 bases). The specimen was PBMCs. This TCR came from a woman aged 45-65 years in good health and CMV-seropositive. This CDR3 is CASDRRYQPQHF. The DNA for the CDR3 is TGTGCCAGCGACAGAAGGTATCAGCCCCAGCATTTT. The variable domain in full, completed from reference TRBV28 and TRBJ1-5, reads DVKVTQSSRYLVKRTGEKVFLECVQDMDHENMFWYRQDPGLGLRLIYFSYDVKMKEKGDIPEGYSVSREKKERFSLILESASTNQTSMYLCASDRRYQPQHFGDGTRLSIL.